The 17 T cell receptor beta chains below come from one sample, sequenced in a study of cytomegalovirus exposure and HLA in healthy donors. PCR involved 60 Vbeta and 13 Jbeta primers. Method: immunoSEQ multiplex PCR; TCRdb's copy keeps in-frame clones and lacks some. The table lists approximately 69,000 clones, 50% to 80% of them singletons. Material: PBMCs. The receptors derive from a man aged 35 to 55 in good health and CMV-seropositive.

The gene calls are TRBV7-2 and TRBJ2-5; possibly TRBD1 for D (5 bases). Germline loops: CDR1 SGHTA, CDR2 FQGNSA. The CDR3 runs 13 residues. V was shortened by 1 base and J by 3 bases, with 6 bases between the two germline ends. The CDR3 DNA is TGTGCCAGCAGCTTAGTCAGGGAAGAGACCCAGTACTTC. The encoded protein is CASSLVREETQYF.

The sample holds one count of this clone. The rearrangement links TRBV4-1 to TRBJ2-7; tentative D call: TRBD2 (5 bases). Trimming shortened V by 3 bases and J by 3 bases, and 12 bases separated the two germline ends. Germline CDR1 and CDR2: MGHRA and YSYEKL. The CDR3 contains 14 residues. As DNA, the CDR3 is TGCGCCAGCAGCCAGGTCAACGGGGACTACGAGCAGTACTTC. This encodes CASSQVNGDYEQYF.

This clone was observed a handful of times. The rearrangement uses TRBV5-1 and TRBJ2-2; 11 bases map to TRBD2. Germline CDR1 and CDR2: SGHRS and YFSETQ. This CDR3 comprises 14 residues. With V trimmed by 4 bases and J by 9 bases, 5 bases remained unmatched. CDR3 DNA: TGCGCCAGCAGCACGACTAGCGGGGTCCGGGAGCTGTTTTTT. Amino acids: CASSTTSGVRELFF.

V is TRBV5-4 and J is TRBJ2-5; D gene uncertain. The J call may be in error: the DNA end matches TRBJ2-7 better. Germline V gene sequence: CDR1 SGHNT, CDR2 YYREEE (reference sequence). This CDR3 is built from 11 residues. The CDR3 here is CASSLSHEQYF. The DNA of the CDR3 is TGTGCCAGCAGCTTGTCCCACGAGCAGTACTTC.

The rearrangement links TRBV5-1 to TRBJ2-1; 10 bases are a match to TRBD1. CDR1 and CDR2 (germline): SGHRS, YFSETQ. J gave up 7 bases and V 3 bases, and 7 bases lay outside the gene matches. This CDR3 has 15 residues. CDR3 DNA sequence: TGCGCCAGCAGCTCTGGACAGGGGGATGTGAATGAGCAGTTCTTC. Amino acids: CASSSGQGDVNEQFF.

The chain joins TRBV11-2 to TRBJ2-3; TRBD2 matches 10 bases. The V segment lost 5 bases and the J segment 1 base; nucleotides outside the gene matches: 6. The germline V gene has CDR1 SGHAT and CDR2 FQNNGV. This CDR3 comprises 16 residues. The CDR3 DNA follows: TGTGCCAGCAGCGCCCTAACTAGCGGGGGCACAGATACGCAGTATTTT. Translated: CASSALTSGGTDTQYF.

This clone has just a few counts. CDR3 protein: CASSVDLREQYF. The CDR3 DNA follows: TGTGCCAGCAGCGTAGACCTGCGCGAGCAGTACTTC. The chain carries TRBV9 and TRBJ2-7; the D is unclear. Trimming took off 0 bases at V and 6 bases at J, with 7 bases between the two ends. The CDR3 is made up of 12 amino acids. The germline V gene has CDR1 SGDLS and CDR2 YYNGEE.

This clone was counted once. The chain has TRBV30 and TRBJ2-2, with D possibly being TRBD2 (5 bases). The CDR3 has 11 amino acids. Germline CDR1 is GTSNPN and CDR2 is SVGIG (reference sequence). Trimming shortened V by 8 bases and J by 4 bases, and 8 bases separated the two germline ends. The CDR3 sequence: CALRGTGELFF. CDR3 sequence (DNA): TGTGCCCTACGGGGCACCGGGGAGCTGTTTTTT. The full variable domain, its missing parts supplied by reference TRBV30 and TRBJ2-2, is SQTIHQWPATLVQPVGSPLSLECTVEGTSNPNLYWYRQAAGRGLQLLFYSVGIGQISSEVPQNLSASRPQDRQFILSSKKLLLSDSGFYLCALRGTGELFFGEGSRLTVL.

The sample holds a few counts of this clone. The chain links TRBV10-3 to TRBJ1-3, with TRBD1 identical over 11 bases. In germline, CDR1 is ENHRY, CDR2 SYGVKD. Trimming at V came to 1 base and at J to 4 bases, leaving 3 bases not matched to a gene. The CDR3 is made up of 16 amino acids. CDR3 DNA: TGTGCCATCAGTGAGTGGGACAGGGGGAAAGGAAACACCATATATTTT. Encoded protein: CAISEWDRGKGNTIYF.

This clone appeared a few times. The chain combines TRBV10-3 with TRBJ2-7; TRBD2 matches 8 bases. CDR3 size: 16 residues. CDR1 and CDR2 from the germline V gene are ENHRY and SYGVKD. J gave up 3 bases and V 0 bases, and 7 bases lay outside the gene matches. In DNA form, the CDR3 reads TGTGCCATCAGTGAGTCGATAACTAGCGGAGTCTACGAGCAGTACTTC. It yields the protein CAISESITSGVYEQYF.

This sequence joins TRBV9 and TRBJ2-3; D is uncertain. V lost 0 bases and J 0 bases, leaving 5 bases between the germline ends. Germline V gene data show CDR1 as SGDLS and CDR2 as YYNGEE. The CDR3 consists of 14 residues. The CDR3 nucleotides are TGTGCCAGCAGCGTAGGGCAAAGCACAGATACGCAGTATTTT. This gives the protein CASSVGQSTDTQYF.

This clone has just a few counts. The genes are TRBV5-6 and TRBJ1-2; D possibly corresponds to TRBD1 (6 bases). The germline gives CDR1 SGHDT, CDR2 YYEEEE. Trimming removed 1 base at V and 3 bases at J, with 10 bases between. This CDR3 contains 14 residues. CDR3 sequence reads: CASSLLDRDYGYTF. For the CDR3, the DNA is TGTGCCAGCAGCTTGTTGGACAGAGACTATGGCTACACCTTC.

The chain is built from TRBV18 and TRBJ2-5; 10 bases are shared with TRBD2. This CDR3 region has 16 residues. Germline V gene lookup returns CDR1 KGHSH and CDR2 LQKENI. V lost 5 bases, J lost 3 bases, and 9 bases stayed unmatched. The CDR3 loop reads CASSALWTSGEETQYF. CDR3 nucleotide sequence: TGTGCCAGCTCAGCTCTTTGGACTAGCGGAGAAGAGACCCAGTACTTC.

V gene TRBV4-3 combines with J gene TRBJ1-2; 8 bases match TRBD1. V shed 3 bases, J shed 3 bases, and the junction held 6 bases outside the gene matches. The CDR3 spans 15 residues. CDR1 is LGHNA, CDR2 YSLEER, per germline. CDR3 nucleotides: TGCGCCAGCAGCCAGGGGGGACAGGCCGACTATGGCTACACCTTC. It specifies CASSQGGQADYGYTF.

In regard to this clone: The sample contains more than one DNA sequence encoding this CDR3. This chain links TRBV2 with TRBJ1-2; TRBD1 aligns across 7 bases. With V trimmed by 1 base and J by 4 bases, 6 bases remained unmatched. The CDR3 covers 15 residues. The V gene's germline CDR1 is SNHLY and CDR2 FYNNEI. The CDR3 DNA sequence: TGTGCCAGCAGTGAAGATCCGGGACAGCCCTATGGCTACACCTTC. Its translation: CASSEDPGQPYGYTF.

The rearrangement joins TRBV7-9 to TRBJ1-1, with unresolved D. Germline assignment: CDR1 SEHNR and CDR2 FQNEAQ (reference sequence). The CDR3 spans 13 residues. Trimming stripped 2 bases from V and 1 base from J, with 5 bases between. Here the CDR3 reads CASSLQENTEAFF. The CDR3 bases are TGTGCCAGCAGCTTACAGGAGAACACTGAAGCTTTCTTT.

The gene calls are TRBV6-4 and TRBJ1-5, with D perhaps TRBD1 (5 bases). V was trimmed by 4 bases and J by 7 bases, leaving 11 bases between them. The CDR3 consists of 13 residues. The germline V gene encodes CDR1 MRHNA and CDR2 SNTAGT. CDR3 nucleotide sequence: TGTGCCAGCAGTGTGACAGACCAACAGCCCCAGCATTTT. Translation: CASSVTDQQPQHF.